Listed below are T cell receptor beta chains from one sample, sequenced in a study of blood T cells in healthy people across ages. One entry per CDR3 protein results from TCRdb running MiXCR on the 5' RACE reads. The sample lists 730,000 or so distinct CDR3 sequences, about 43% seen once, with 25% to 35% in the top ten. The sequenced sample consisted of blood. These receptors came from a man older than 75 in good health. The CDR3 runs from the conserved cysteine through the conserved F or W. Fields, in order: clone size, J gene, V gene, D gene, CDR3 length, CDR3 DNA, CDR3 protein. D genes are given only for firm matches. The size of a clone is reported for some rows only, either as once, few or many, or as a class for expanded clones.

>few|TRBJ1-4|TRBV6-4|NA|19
TGTGCCAGCAGGGCCCAAGGATCCCGCTCCCCCTCAACTAATGAAAAACTGTTTTTT
CASRAQGSRSPSTNEKLFF
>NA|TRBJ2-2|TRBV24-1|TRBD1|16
TGTGCCACCAGCCCGGGACAGGTCCTTAACACCGGGGAGCTGTTTTTT
CATSPGQVLNTGELFF
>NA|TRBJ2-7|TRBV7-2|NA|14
TGTGCCAGCAGCCAAGGGGGGCGAAACAATGAGCAGTACTTC
CASSQGGRNNEQYF
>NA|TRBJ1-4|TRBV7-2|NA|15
TGTGCCAGCAGCCCCGGAGACAGGTTTATTGAAAAACTGTTTTTT
CASSPGDRFIEKLFF
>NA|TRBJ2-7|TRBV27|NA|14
TGTGCCAGCAGTTCCCCCGGGACTGCACACGAGCAGTACTTC
CASSSPGTAHEQYF
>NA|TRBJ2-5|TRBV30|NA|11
TGTGCCTGGATGGGGAGAGAGACCCAGTACTTC
CAWMGRETQYF
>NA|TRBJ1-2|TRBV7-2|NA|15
TGTGCCAGCAGCGCTGCCGCAGGGAGAAGTTGTGGCTACACCTTC
CASSAAAGRSCGYTF
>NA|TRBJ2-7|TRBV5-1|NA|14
TGCGCCAGCAGCCCGGTGGGGGATCCGGTCGAGCAGTACTTC
CASSPVGDPVEQYF
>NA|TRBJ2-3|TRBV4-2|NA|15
TGTGCCAGCAGCCAAGACGGGAGTTATGCAGATACGCAGTATTTT
CASSQDGSYADTQYF
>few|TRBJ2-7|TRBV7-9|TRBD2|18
TGTGCCAGCAGCCCCGGGACTAGCGGTAAAGCGGTCCACAATGAGCAGTACTTC
CASSPGTSGKAVHNEQYF
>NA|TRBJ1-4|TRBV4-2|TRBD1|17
TGTGCCAGCAGCCAAGATGGGCCAGGGGGCTTCAGAGAGAAACTGTTTTTT
CASSQDGPGGFREKLFF